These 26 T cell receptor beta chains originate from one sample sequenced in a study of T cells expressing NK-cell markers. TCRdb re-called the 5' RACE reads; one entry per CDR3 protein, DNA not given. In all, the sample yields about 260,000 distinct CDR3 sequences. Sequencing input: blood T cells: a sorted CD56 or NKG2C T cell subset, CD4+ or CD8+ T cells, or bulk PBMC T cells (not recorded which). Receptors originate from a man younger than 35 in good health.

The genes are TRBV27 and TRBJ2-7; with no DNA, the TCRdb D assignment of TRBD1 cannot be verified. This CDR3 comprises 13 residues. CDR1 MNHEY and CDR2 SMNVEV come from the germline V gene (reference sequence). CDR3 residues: CASSFLTGNEQYF.

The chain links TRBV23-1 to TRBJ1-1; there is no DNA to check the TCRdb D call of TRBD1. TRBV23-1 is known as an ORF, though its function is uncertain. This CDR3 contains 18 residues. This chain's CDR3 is CASSQSKGTGGFDTEAFF.

The CDR3 sequence is CASSWPGQEGETQYF. The rearrangement joins TRBV5-4 to TRBJ2-5; lacking DNA, the TRBD1 call made by TCRdb goes unchecked. CDR1 SGHNT and CDR2 YYREEE come from the germline V gene (reference sequence). This CDR3 has 15 residues. Variable domain in full (rest from reference TRBV5-4 and TRBJ2-5): ETGVTQSPTHLIKTRGQQVTLRCSSQSGHNTVSWYQQALGQGPQFIFQYYREEENGRGNFPPRFSGLQFPNYSSELNVNALELDDSALYLCASSWPGQEGETQYFGPGTRLLVL.

The CDR3 loop is CASSLAIRRGLQTGGTTDTQYF. The rearrangement uses TRBV11-1 and TRBJ2-3; TCRdb gives TRBD2 as the D gene, but with no DNA this cannot be confirmed. CDR3 size: 22 residues. Looked up from germline, CDR1 is SGHAT and CDR2 is FQDESV (reference sequence). The full variable domain, rest sourced from reference TRBV11-1 and TRBJ2-3, is EAEVAQSPRYKITEKSQAVAFWCDPISGHATLYWYRQILGQGPELLVQFQDESVVDDSQLPKDRFSAERLKGVDSTLKIQPAELGDSAMYLCASSLAIRRGLQTGGTTDTQYFGPGTRLTVL.

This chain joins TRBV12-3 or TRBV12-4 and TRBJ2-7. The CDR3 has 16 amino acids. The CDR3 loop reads CASSSDGSHFSYEQYF.

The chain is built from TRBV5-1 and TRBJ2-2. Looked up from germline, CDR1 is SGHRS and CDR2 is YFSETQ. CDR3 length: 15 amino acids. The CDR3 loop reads CASSAPGRATGELFF.

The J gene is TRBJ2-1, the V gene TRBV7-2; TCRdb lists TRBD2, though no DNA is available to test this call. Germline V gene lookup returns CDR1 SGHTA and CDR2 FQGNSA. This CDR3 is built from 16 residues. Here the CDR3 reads CASSLVAGSLHNEQFF.

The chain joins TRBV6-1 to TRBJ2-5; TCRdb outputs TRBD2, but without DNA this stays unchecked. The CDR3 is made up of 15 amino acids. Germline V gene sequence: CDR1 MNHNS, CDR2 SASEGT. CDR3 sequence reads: CASSGRVGQRETQYF.

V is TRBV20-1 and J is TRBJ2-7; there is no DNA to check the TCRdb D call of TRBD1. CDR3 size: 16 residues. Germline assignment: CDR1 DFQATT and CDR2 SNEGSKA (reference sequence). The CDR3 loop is CSATGGARGVSYEQYF.

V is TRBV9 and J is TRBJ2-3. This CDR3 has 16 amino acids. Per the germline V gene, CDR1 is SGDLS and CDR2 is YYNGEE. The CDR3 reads CASSVASIPGTDTQYF.

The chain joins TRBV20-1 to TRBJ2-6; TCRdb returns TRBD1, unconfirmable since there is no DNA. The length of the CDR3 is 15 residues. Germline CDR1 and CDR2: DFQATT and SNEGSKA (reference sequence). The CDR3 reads CSARAGGFGANVLTF.

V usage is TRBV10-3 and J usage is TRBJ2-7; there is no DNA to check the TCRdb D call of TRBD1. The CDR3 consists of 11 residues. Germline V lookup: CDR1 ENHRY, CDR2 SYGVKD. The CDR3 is CAITGDGEQYF.

CDR3 region: CSARDPHRGRDYNEQFF. The chain combines TRBV20-1 with TRBJ2-1; the TRBD1 assignment by TCRdb is unverifiable without DNA. Germline assignment: CDR1 DFQATT and CDR2 SNEGSKA (reference sequence). This CDR3 comprises 17 residues.

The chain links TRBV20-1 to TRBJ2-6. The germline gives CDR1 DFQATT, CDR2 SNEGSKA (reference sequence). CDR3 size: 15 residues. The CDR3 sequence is CSAPTQGSGANVLTF.

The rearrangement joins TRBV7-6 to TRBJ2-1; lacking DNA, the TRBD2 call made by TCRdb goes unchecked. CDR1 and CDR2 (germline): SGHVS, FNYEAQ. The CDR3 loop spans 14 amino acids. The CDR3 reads CASSLRSGSNEQFF.

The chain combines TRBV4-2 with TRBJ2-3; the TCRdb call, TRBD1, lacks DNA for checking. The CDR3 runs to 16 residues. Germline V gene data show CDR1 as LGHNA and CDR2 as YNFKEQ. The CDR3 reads CASSPVGADSTDTQYF.

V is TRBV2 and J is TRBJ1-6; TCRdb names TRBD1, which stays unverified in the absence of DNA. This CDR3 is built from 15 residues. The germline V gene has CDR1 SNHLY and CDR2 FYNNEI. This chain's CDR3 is CASSIQGADNSPLHF.

The CDR3 loop is CASSLNGREQYF. The J gene is TRBJ2-7, the V gene TRBV3-1. CDR3 length: 12 residues. The V gene's germline CDR1 is LGHDT and CDR2 YNNKEL (reference sequence).

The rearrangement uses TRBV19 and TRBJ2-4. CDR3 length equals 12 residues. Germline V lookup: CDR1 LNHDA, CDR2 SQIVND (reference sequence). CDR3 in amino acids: CASQQVKGIQYF.

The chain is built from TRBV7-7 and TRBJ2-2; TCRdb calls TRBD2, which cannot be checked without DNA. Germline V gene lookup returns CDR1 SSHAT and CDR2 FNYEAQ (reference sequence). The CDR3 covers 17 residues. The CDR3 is CASSFGRLAGYTGELFF.

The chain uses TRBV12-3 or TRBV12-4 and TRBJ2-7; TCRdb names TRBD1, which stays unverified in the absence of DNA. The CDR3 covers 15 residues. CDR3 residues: CASSLALQGSYEQYF.

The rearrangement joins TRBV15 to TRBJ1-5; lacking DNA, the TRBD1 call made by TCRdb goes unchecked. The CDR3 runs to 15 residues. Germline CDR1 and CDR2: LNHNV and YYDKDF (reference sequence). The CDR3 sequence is CATSTGTGYNQPQHF.

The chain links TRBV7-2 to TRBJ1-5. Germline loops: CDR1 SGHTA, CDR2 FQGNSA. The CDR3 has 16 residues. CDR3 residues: CASSPMDLGPGQPQHF.

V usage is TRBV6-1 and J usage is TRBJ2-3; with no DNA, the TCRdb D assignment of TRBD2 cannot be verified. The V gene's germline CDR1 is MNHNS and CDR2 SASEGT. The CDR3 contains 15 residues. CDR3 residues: CASRVGGRRTDTQYF.

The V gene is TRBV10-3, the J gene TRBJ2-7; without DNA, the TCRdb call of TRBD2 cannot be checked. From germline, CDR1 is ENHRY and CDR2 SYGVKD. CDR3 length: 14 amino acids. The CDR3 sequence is CAIKGLAGVYEQYF.

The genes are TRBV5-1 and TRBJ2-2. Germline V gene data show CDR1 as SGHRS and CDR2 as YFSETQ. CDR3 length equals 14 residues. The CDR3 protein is CASSLVVETGELFF. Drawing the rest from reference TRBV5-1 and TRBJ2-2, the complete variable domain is KAGVTQTPRYLIKTRGQQVTLSCSPISGHRSVSWYQQTPGQGLQFLFEYFSETQRNKGNFPGRFSGRQFSNSRSEMNVSTLELGDSALYLCASSLVVETGELFFGEGSRLTVL.